The present entry profiles one T cell receptor beta chain with its context. Only in-frame clones appear in the TCRdb table, and some are missing; sequencing was by immunoSEQ multiplex PCR. The sample carries approximately 100,000 clones, 68% recorded once. This entry comes from a study of shared clonotypes between healthy human individuals. Germline assignment: CDR1 MRHNA and CDR2 SNTAGT. The V end was cut by 4 bases, the J end by 2 bases, with 9 bases between. The CDR3 totals 14 residues. The chain carries TRBV6-4 and TRBJ1-5, with D possibly TRBD1 on 5 matching bases. The clonotype comes from a woman aged 25-40 years in good health. Material: memory CD8+ T cells sorted from blood. Subset defined: CD45RO+ cells pooled with CCR7-negative TemRA cells. The CDR3 region has the DNA TGTGCCAGCAGTGTTGGGGACGGCAATCAGCCCCAGCATTTT. Residues: CASSVGDGNQPQHF.